Sequencing of this T cell receptor (beta chain) was carried out in a study of T cell repertoires in cytomegalovirus infection. Study at large: Public TCR beta signatures provided an indication of both CMV infection and a matching HLA type.

Findings and limits, study-wide: Public TCR beta family frequency separated CMV-and-HLA carriers, including in an independent cohort. CMV-specific HLA-C-restricted TCR beta clonotypes dominated the ex vivo response.

Remarks on this clonotype: Antigen: not known.

The V gene's germline CDR1 is LGHNA and CDR2 YNFKEQ. The CDR3 loop spans 16 amino acids. The germline V and J ends were trimmed by 0 bases and 4 bases, with 15 bases remaining between them. From the reads, TCRdb called clonotypes with MiXCR, one entry per CDR3 protein. The sample holds hundreds of thousands of distinct CDR3 sequences, about a third seen once. Material for sequencing was PBMCs. The rearrangement uses TRBV4-2 and TRBJ1-1; D uncertain. The receptor comes from a human donor in good health (CMV status not recorded). Some clones in this sample may be carry-over from other donors' samples. The CDR3 is CASSQDITLGSTEAFF. In DNA form, the CDR3 reads TGTGCCAGCAGCCAAGATATTACCCTCGGGAGCACTGAAGCTTTCTTT.